Below are 23 T cell receptor beta chains sequenced from a single sample in a study of graft-versus-host responses after intestinal transplantation (dated by TCRdb to the early 2020s). To isolate intraepithelial and lamina propria lymphocytes from graft specimens, dithiothreitol, EDTA incubations and collagenase D digestion were used. The library was made by the immunoSEQ multiplex PCR assay. This immuneACCESS table, as held by TCRdb, lists in-frame sequences with V and J called but not all clones. Of the missing ones, under half trace to an unresolved V gene in checked studies; the others have no known cause. Recorded for this sample are approximately 16,000 clones; about three fifths of them occurred a single time. The ten largest clones take up roughly 12% of the sample. The sequenced sample was ileum tissue, obtained 524 days after transplant. The receptor source for this set is a human patient who received an intestinal transplant, so some T cells may come from the graft donor.

This sequence joins TRBV25-1 and TRBJ1-1, with 10 nucleotides matching TRBD1. Trimming removed 4 bases from V and 5 bases from J; junction bases left unmatched: 1. Germline V gene data show CDR1 as MGHDK and CDR2 as SYGVNS. The CDR3 loop spans 13 amino acids. The CDR3 region has the DNA TGTGCCAGCAGTGTGGGACAGGGGACTGAAGCTTTCTTT. Protein: CASSVGQGTEAFF.

The V and J genes are TRBV5-8 and TRBJ1-2, with 11 bases matching TRBD1. The CDR3 contains 16 residues. V gave up 4 bases and J gave up 4 bases; unmatched junction bases: 9. Per germline, CDR1 SGHTS and CDR2 YDEGEE. The CDR3 DNA reads TGTGCCAGCAGCATCTCCGGGACAGGGGGACTCTATGGCTACACCTTC. Translated: CASSISGTGGLYGYTF. The variable domain in full, completed from reference TRBV5-8 and TRBJ1-2, reads EAGVTQSPTHLIKTRGQQATLRCSPISGHTSVYWYQQALGLGLQFLLWYDEGEERNRGNFPPRFSGRQFPNYSSELNVNALELEDSALYLCASSISGTGGLYGYTFGSGTRLTVV.

This clone was detected only a few times. V gene TRBV9 combines with J gene TRBJ2-7, with TRBD1 identical over 10 bases. CDR1 is SGDLS and CDR2 is YYNGEE in the germline V gene. The CDR3 consists of 14 residues. The V and J ends lost 4 bases and 5 bases, in that order; junction bases with no gene match: 6. The CDR3 here is CASSPGTGVHEQYF. As DNA, the CDR3 is TGTGCCAGCAGCCCGGGGACAGGGGTCCACGAGCAGTACTTC. Variable domain in full (rest from reference TRBV9 and TRBJ2-7): DSGVTQTPKHLITATGQRVTLRCSPRSGDLSVYWYQQSLDQGLQFLIQYYNGEERAKGNILERFSAQQFPDLHSELNLSSLELGDSALYFCASSPGTGVHEQYFGPGTRLTVT.

In this sample, this clone is medium-sized (0.01 to 0.1%). The rearrangement joins TRBV4-3 to TRBJ1-1; D is possibly TRBD1 (5 bases). The CDR3 consists of 15 residues. Trimming shortened V by 0 bases and J by 9 bases, and 17 bases separated the two germline ends. Germline CDR1 and CDR2: LGHNA and YSLEER. The CDR3 nucleotides are TGCGCCAGCAGCCAAGATTTATGGGGGGAGACTAAAGCTTTCTTT. Residues: CASSQDLWGETKAFF.

The chain couples TRBV9 to TRBJ2-3, with D possibly matching TRBD2 (6 bases). Trimming pared 2 bases from V and 2 bases from J, leaving 12 bases between. CDR1 is SGDLS, CDR2 YYNGEE, per germline. CDR3 length equals 15 residues. The CDR3 loop is CASSVGGSPTDTQYF. The CDR3 nucleotides read TGTGCCAGCAGCGTTGGGGGGTCGCCCACAGATACGCAGTATTTT.

The V call is TRBV4-3, the J call TRBJ2-1; 16 nucleotides align to TRBD2. The CDR3 is made up of 22 amino acids. V gave up 4 bases and J gave up 0 bases; unmatched junction bases: 15. Germline assignment: CDR1 LGHNA and CDR2 YSLEER. CDR3 sequence (DNA): TGCGCCAGCAGCCGGGGATCCGGGACTAGCGGGGGGGCCTCTAGCTCCTACAATGAGCAGTTCTTC. Amino acid sequence: CASSRGSGTSGGASSSYNEQFF.

The CDR3 reads CASSRTGTGDYEQYF. DNA of the CDR3: TGTGCCAGCAGTCGGACCGGGACAGGGGATTACGAGCAGTACTTC. The chain recombines TRBV7-8 with TRBJ2-7; 10 positions agree with TRBD1. V was pared by 6 bases and J by 4 bases, with 9 bases of the junction left unmatched. CDR3 length: 15 amino acids. Germline lookup yields CDR1 SGHVS and CDR2 FQNEAQ.

The rearrangement uses TRBV4-3 and TRBJ1-2, with 11 bases matching TRBD1. V was clipped by 1 base and J by 8 bases; unmatched bases: 3. CDR3 length equals 14 residues. Germline V gene data show CDR1 as LGHNA and CDR2 as YSLEER. The CDR3 nucleotides are TGCGCCAGCAGCCAAGTCGGGACAGGGGGGGGCTACACCTTC. Translation gives CASSQVGTGGGYTF.

This clone was counted between two and nine times. The rearrangement joins TRBV4-3 to TRBJ1-3; 9 bases are a match to TRBD1. Germline V gives CDR1 LGHNA, CDR2 YSLEER. The CDR3 spans 16 residues. V shed 0 bases, J shed 5 bases, and the junction held 5 bases outside the gene matches. The CDR3 nucleotides are TGCGCCAGCAGCCAAGATGTGGGGACAGGGCGAAACACCATATATTTT. It encodes CASSQDVGTGRNTIYF.

This clone was found once. This chain's CDR3 is CASSEGARGYGYTF. The CDR3 region has the DNA TGTGCCAGCAGTGAGGGGGCCCGAGGCTATGGCTACACCTTC. The rearrangement uses TRBV6-5 and TRBJ1-2, with 7 nucleotides matching TRBD1. J was trimmed by 4 bases and V by 5 bases; bases with no gene match: 7. The CDR3 spans 14 residues. The germline gives CDR1 MNHEY, CDR2 SVGAGI.

This clone is medium-sized within its sample. V usage is TRBV6-6 and J usage is TRBJ2-1; 9 nucleotides agree with TRBD1. The CDR3 is 13 amino acids. V lost 6 bases, J lost 9 bases, and 6 bases stayed unmatched. Germline values: CDR1 MNHNY, CDR2 SVGAGI (reference sequence). CDR3 protein: CASRGTGQPEQFF. The CDR3 nucleotides are TGTGCCAGCAGGGGGACAGGGCAACCTGAGCAGTTCTTC.

J is TRBJ2-7 and V is TRBV9, with 9 bases lining up with TRBD2. The CDR3 covers 15 residues. The V segment lost 4 bases and the J segment 2 bases; nucleotides outside the gene matches: 7. Per germline, CDR1 SGDLS and CDR2 YYNGEE. The CDR3 sequence: CASSPFAGGPYEQYF. Here the CDR3 DNA reads TGTGCCAGCAGCCCCTTCGCGGGGGGGCCCTACGAGCAGTACTTC.

This chain joins TRBV7-2 and TRBJ2-1; 10 bases fit TRBD1. This CDR3 contains 16 residues. In germline, CDR1 is SGHTA, CDR2 FQGNSA. V shed 5 bases, J shed 6 bases, and the junction held 10 bases outside the gene matches. The CDR3 DNA is TGTGCCAGCAGCCCCCCTCTCCGGACAGGGGGCAATGAGCAGTTCTTC. Residues: CASSPPLRTGGNEQFF.

The chain carries TRBV2 and TRBJ2-3; the match to TRBD2 covers 11 bases. The J segment lost 5 bases and the V segment lost 6 bases, leaving 7 bases of the junction unmatched. The CDR3 is 15 amino acids. Germline assignment: CDR1 SNHLY and CDR2 FYNNEI. The CDR3 nucleotides read TGTGCCAGCAGCGGCGGGACTAGCGGAATAGATACGCAGTATTTT. Translation gives CASSGGTSGIDTQYF.

The rearrangement joins TRBV2 to TRBJ2-3, with TRBD2 as a possible D gene (6 bases). Germline loops: CDR1 SNHLY, CDR2 FYNNEI. V dropped 1 base and J dropped 1 base, with 6 bases sitting between them. The CDR3 is made up of 14 amino acids. The CDR3 nucleotides read TGTGCCAGCAGTGAAGGCGGGGGCACAGATACGCAGTATTTT. Translated: CASSEGGGTDTQYF.

This clone was seen only a few times. V is TRBV4-3 and J is TRBJ1-4, with D unclear. The CDR3 extends over 15 amino acids. CDR1 is LGHNA, CDR2 YSLEER, per germline. Between the trimmed V and J ends, which lost 1 base and 8 bases, there was a span of 14 bases. This CDR3 reads CASSQGDMDSEKLFF. In nucleotides, the CDR3 is TGCGCCAGCAGCCAAGGAGACATGGACTCCGAAAAACTGTTTTTT.

The sample holds one count of this clone. The chain employs TRBV12-5 and TRBJ2-1; TRBD2 matches at 10 bases. CDR1 LGHNT and CDR2 FRNRAP come from the germline V gene. The CDR3 length is 15 residues. V shed 6 bases and J 4 bases; nucleotides not matched to a gene: 6. The CDR3, as DNA: TGTGCTAGTGGCCCCGGACTAGCGGAGTACAATGAGCAGTTCTTC. Amino acid sequence: CASGPGLAEYNEQFF.

J is TRBJ1-1 and V is TRBV6-6; 9 bases match TRBD1. The ends lost 6 bases at V and 1 base at J; junction bases unmatched: 3. The CDR3 runs to 14 residues. From germline, CDR1 is MNHNY and CDR2 SVGAGI (reference sequence). The CDR3 loop reads CASRDRGGNTEAFF. Here the CDR3 DNA reads TGTGCCAGCAGGGACAGGGGCGGGAACACTGAAGCTTTCTTT.

Regarding this clone: Relative to the germline gene, one junction end is altered; a read error may explain this. The V call is TRBV6-1, the J call TRBJ1-1; D might be TRBD1 (6 bases). The germline V gene has CDR1 MNHNS and CDR2 SASEGT. The length of the CDR3 is 13 residues. DNA for the CDR3: TGTGCCAGCAGCGAAGGCAGGGGCACTGAAGCTTTCTTT. Translating it yields CASSEGRGTEAFF.

J is TRBJ1-1 and V is TRBV4-3; 8 bases align to TRBD1. CDR1 LGHNA and CDR2 YSLEER come from the germline V gene. The CDR3 runs to 18 residues. The trim removed 0 bases at V and 0 bases at J, leaving 9 bases unmatched. The CDR3 here is CASSQDLGQVTMNTEAFF. DNA for the CDR3: TGCGCCAGCAGCCAAGATCTGGGACAGGTGACCATGAACACTGAAGCTTTCTTT.

By proportion, this clone is medium-sized. V gene TRBV2 combines with J gene TRBJ1-3, with 9 nucleotides matching TRBD1. The germline CDR1 and CDR2 sequences are SNHLY and FYNNEI. The CDR3 consists of 15 residues. V was clipped by 1 base and J by 9 bases; unmatched bases: 7. The chain's CDR3 is CASSEVGGQGATIYF. The CDR3 DNA reads as TGTGCCAGCAGTGAAGTAGGGGGACAGGGAGCCACCATATATTTT.

CDR3 loop: CASSVGRAGGRDTQYF. CDR3 nucleotide sequence: TGTGCCAGCAGCGTAGGTCGGGCGGGGGGTCGGGATACGCAGTATTTT. J is TRBJ2-3 and V is TRBV9; 8 bases match TRBD2. Germline values: CDR1 SGDLS, CDR2 YYNGEE. CDR3 size: 16 residues. V lost 0 bases, J lost 6 bases, and 9 bases stayed unmatched.

This clone appeared a single time. The chain carries TRBV11-3 and TRBJ1-1; no reliable D call. Between the trimmed V and J ends, which lost 3 bases and 3 bases, there was a span of 14 bases. The CDR3 runs to 15 residues. Germline CDR1 SGHNT, CDR2 YENEEA. Here the CDR3 DNA reads TGTGCCAGCAGCTTGGGTCGGGGTCGGGACACTGAAGCTTTCTTT. Encoded protein: CASSLGRGRDTEAFF.